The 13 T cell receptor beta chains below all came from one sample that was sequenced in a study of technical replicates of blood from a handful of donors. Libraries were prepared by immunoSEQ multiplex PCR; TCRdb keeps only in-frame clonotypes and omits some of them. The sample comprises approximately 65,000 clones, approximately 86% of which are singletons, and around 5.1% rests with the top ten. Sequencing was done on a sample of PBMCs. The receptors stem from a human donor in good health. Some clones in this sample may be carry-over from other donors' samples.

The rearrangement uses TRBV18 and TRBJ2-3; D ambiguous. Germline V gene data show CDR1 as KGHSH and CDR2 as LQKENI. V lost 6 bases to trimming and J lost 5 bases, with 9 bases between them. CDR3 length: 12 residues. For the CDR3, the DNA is TGTGCCAGCTCTCCCAGTGGAGATACGCAGTATTTT. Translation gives CASSPSGDTQYF.

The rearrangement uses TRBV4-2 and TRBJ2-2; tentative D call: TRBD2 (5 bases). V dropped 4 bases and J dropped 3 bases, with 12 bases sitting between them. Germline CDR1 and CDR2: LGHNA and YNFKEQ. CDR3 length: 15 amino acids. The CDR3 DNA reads TGTGCCAGCAGCCTTCCTGAAGCGGACACCGGGGAGCTGTTTTTT. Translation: CASSLPEADTGELFF.

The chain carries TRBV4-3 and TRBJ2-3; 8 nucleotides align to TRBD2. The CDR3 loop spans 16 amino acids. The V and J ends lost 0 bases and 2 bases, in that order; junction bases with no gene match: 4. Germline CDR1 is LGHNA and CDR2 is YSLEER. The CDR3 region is CASSQDPGRATDTQYF. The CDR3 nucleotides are TGCGCCAGCAGCCAAGACCCCGGGAGGGCCACAGATACGCAGTATTTT.

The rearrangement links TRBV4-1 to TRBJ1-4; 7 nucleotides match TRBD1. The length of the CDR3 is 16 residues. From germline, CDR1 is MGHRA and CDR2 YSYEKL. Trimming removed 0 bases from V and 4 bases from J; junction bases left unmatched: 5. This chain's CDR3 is CASSQDRDRLNEKLFF. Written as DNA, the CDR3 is TGCGCCAGCAGCCAAGATAGGGACAGACTTAATGAAAAACTGTTTTTT.

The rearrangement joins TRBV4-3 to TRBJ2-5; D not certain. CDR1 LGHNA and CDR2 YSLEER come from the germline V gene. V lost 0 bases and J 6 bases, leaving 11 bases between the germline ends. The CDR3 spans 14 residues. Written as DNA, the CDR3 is TGCGCCAGCAGCCAAGATCGAGGTATTAAGACCCAGTACTTC. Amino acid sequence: CASSQDRGIKTQYF.

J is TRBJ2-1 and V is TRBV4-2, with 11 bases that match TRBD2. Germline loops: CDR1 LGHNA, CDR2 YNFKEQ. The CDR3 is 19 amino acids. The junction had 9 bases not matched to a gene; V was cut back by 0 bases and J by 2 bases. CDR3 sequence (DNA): TGTGCCAGCAGCCAAGAAGGGGGGCTTAGCGGGGGGGCCTACAATGAGCAGTTCTTC. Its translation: CASSQEGGLSGGAYNEQFF.

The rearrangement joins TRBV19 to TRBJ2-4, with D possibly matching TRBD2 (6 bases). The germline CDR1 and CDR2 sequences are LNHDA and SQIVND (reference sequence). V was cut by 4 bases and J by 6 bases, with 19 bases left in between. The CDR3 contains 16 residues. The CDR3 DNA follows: TGTGCCAGTAGTACAGGACGGGGGAGAAACAGAAACATTCAGTACTTC. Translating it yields CASSTGRGRNRNIQYF.

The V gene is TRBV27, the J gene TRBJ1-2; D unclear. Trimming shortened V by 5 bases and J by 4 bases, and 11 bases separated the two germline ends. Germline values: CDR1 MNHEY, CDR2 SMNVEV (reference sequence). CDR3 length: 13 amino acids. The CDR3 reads CASSPRSRYGYTF. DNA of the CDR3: TGTGCCAGCAGTCCCCGGAGTCGCTATGGCTACACCTTC.

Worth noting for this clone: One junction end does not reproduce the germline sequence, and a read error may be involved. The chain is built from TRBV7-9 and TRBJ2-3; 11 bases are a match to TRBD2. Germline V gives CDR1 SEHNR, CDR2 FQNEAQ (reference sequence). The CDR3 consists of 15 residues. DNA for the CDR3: TGTGCCAGCAGTTTAGCGGGGGGGCGAGTGGATACGCAGTATTTT. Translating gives CASSLAGGRVDTQYF.

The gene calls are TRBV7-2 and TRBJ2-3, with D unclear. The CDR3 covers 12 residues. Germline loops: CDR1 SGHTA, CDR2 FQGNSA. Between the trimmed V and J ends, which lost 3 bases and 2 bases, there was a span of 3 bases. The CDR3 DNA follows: TGTGCCAGCAGCTTTTACACAGATACGCAGTATTTT. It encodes CASSFYTDTQYF.

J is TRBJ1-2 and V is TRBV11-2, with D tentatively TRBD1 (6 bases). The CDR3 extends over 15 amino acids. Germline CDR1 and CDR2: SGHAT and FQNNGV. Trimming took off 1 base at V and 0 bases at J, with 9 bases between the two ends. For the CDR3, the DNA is TGTGCCAGCAGCTTAGTTGAGGGGGCTAACTATGGCTACACCTTC. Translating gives CASSLVEGANYGYTF.

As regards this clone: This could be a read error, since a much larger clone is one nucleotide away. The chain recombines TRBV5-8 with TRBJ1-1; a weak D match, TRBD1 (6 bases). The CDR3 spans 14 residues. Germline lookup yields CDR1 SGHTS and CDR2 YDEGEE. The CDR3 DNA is TGTGCCGGCAGCGGACAGACAGTGAACACTGAAGCTTTCTTT. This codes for CAGSGQTVNTEAFF.

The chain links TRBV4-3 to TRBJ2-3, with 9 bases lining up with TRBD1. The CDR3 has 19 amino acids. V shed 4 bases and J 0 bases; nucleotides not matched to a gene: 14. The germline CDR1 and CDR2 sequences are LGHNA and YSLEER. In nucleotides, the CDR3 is TGCGCCAGCAGCCCGATTCGGGGACAGGGCTACTCTAGCACAGATACGCAGTATTTT. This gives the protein CASSPIRGQGYSSTDTQYF.